Included here is one T cell receptor (beta chain) sequence, with context. This clone was seen a few times. What this receptor recognizes is not known. No much larger clone is present one base from it, and per-base qualities are unavailable. This sample stems from a study of cytomegalovirus exposure and HLA in healthy donors (dated by TCRdb to between 2016 and 2019). A note on the overall study: An earlier analysis of approximately 640 of the donors reported roughly 300 Gb of sequence data and roughly 110 million unique TCR beta sequences from about 179 million T cells. Approximately 300 gigabases of sequencing data and around 85 million unique TCR sequences made up an early release that covered 640 HLA-typed donors. The genetic ancestry cluster associated with self-reported Caucasian donors included about 84% of the 398 genotyped donors. The study was designed to test whether signatures of past pathogen exposure could be identified by cataloging public T cell receptors. The study profiled the T cell repertoires of under 850 subjects by immunosequencing and related them to cytomegalovirus serostatus. A separate validation cohort of 100 to 150 different subjects was used in addition to the roughly 720-subject first cohort. To predict cytomegalovirus infection status, the study brought together high-throughput TCR immunosequencing, statistical association of individual TCRs with disease status, and machine learning. In a later analysis, previously published TCR beta repertoires from more than 500 donors were re-analyzed and high-resolution HLA genotyping was added so that TCR occurrence patterns could be studied. Rather than drawing on any new phenotypic data, the later analysis identified candidate immune exposures from TCR beta sequences and the way those sequences occurred across donors. To decide whether each TCR beta V gene segment behaved as functional or pseudogenic, an earlier analysis of nearly 600 of the donors relied on high-throughput TCR beta sequencing. Alongside the repertoire data, information on donor age, sex, ethnicity and CMV serostatus was compiled. Genome-wide SNP genotypes for about 65% of the 666 donors were used in a later genetic analysis, which treated that subset as a discovery cohort. All discovery cohort repertoires had been generated on a single sequencing platform. Both class I and class II loci were covered by HLA typing, at four-digit resolution. The number of typed donors differed by locus: about 620-640 for A, B, C, DRB1 and DQB1; some 500 for DQA1; about 600 for DPA1; and roughly 450 for DPB1. A handful of DR-DQ haplotypes were handled as single units for association and clustering because linkage in the cohort was strong. Among about 360 genotyped donors of the cohort, an average of 235,054 unique TCR beta nucleotide sequences were sequenced per donor, roughly 20% of them non-productive.

On the study overall, not on this receptor specifically: In a later analysis, the rate of TCR association differed among HLA loci, with DRB1 alleles having the most associated TCRs and HLA-C alleles having the fewest. In an earlier analysis of some 540 of the donors, most TCR beta V segments appeared in productive rearrangements about 87% or about 30% of the time, broadly matching IMGT annotations. In a later genetic analysis, fewer N-insertions in productive TCRs were reported among donors in an Asian-associated ancestry cluster than the approximately 710-donor mean. In both the original and validation cohorts, the classifier was reported to diagnose cytomegalovirus status with high specificity and sensitivity. A total of some 180 TCR beta chains were listed by the study as associated with cytomegalovirus. Specific HLA alleles were associated with more than 15,000 TCR beta sequences at a false discovery rate of 0.05 in a later analysis. When HLA alleles, especially DR and DQ, strongly co-occurred, attributing TCR associations to individual alleles was difficult. A cluster of highly shared sequence variants was judged likely to represent a technical artifact of the sequencing pipeline. It was suggested by the authors that the approach could potentially be generalized to other disease states and immunological phenotypes. Approximately 18 rarely observed V segments, including chromosome 9 orphons, were excluded from the earlier analysis of several hundred of the donors because counts were too low. An association between a missense DCLRE1C variant and V-gene and J-gene trimming of TCR beta chains was found in a later genetic analysis and replicated in an independent cohort. A later analysis found that HLA-associated TCR beta chains were more clonally expanded and had lower generation probabilities than equally common non-associated chains. Immune exposure information for the cohort was limited to CMV serostatus. Because HLA typing was missing for some donors at each locus, association tests included only the typed subset. A further reported finding was that TCR beta sequences accurately predicted the HLA-A and HLA-B alleles for most subjects in the first cohort. Presence/absence analyses assumed roughly uniform sequencing depth across donors, an assumption that may not hold. In vitro tests confirmed that a few of the cytomegalovirus-associated TCR beta chains recognize cytomegalovirus antigens. Correlated functional status among segregating V segments might be attributable to linkage disequilibrium, but an unknown experimental factor could not be ruled out. In this cohort, only TCR beta chains were sequenced, and detectable features were limited by the absence of alpha or paired-chain data. According to a later analysis, parvovirus B19, influenza, CMV and Epstein-Barr virus appeared linked to several top co-occurrence clusters. Most TCR sequences were seen in very few donors, while some public TCRs were found in many individuals. Most CMV-associated TCR beta chains appeared to be HLA-restricted in a later analysis, and the HLA associations seemed to be driven largely by CMV exposure.

The cohort comprised around 700 healthy bone marrow donors. At the time of sampling, all cohort members were nominally healthy, though unrecorded immune exposures were likely present. The donor tested CMV seropositive, placing the donor among the 250 to 300 seropositive members of the cohort. Each donor provided a peripheral blood sample, and peripheral blood mononuclear cells were used for TCR beta sequencing. The Qiagen DNeasy Blood Extraction Kit was used to extract genomic DNA from the blood cell samples. The library was built by means of the immunoSEQ multiplex PCR assay. For the multiplex PCR, a mixture combining 60 forward primers for TCR Vbeta segments and 13 reverse primers for TCR Jbeta segments was used. A multiplex PCR assay on genomic DNA amplified the CDR3 region of rearranged TCR beta genes. The amplified TCR beta libraries were sequenced on the Illumina HiSeq System as 87-base-pair reads. For the original study's pipeline: A later analysis tallied around 80 million unique TCR beta chains across the 666 repertoires, and roughly 11 million of those chains were shared by two or more donors. To remove PCR and sequencing errors, raw reads were error-corrected and collapsed into unique sequences using a nearest-neighbor algorithm that merged closely related sequences. CDR3 sequences were aligned to IMGT reference sequences to assign V, D and J gene segments. Each retained sequence needed at least a six-nucleotide match to both a V gene segment and a J gene segment. Rearrangements were classified as productive when the CDR3 lacked stop codons and remained in frame with V and J, and all other rearrangements were classified as non-productive. CDR3 was defined by IMGT convention, running from the second conserved V-encoded cysteine to the conserved J-encoded phenylalanine. The earlier analysis of about 610 of the donors excluded sequences that lacked an unambiguous match to a single V gene segment. In an earlier analysis of almost 600 of the donors, a V segment was called functional when productive rearrangements were above 56.7%, and segregating when the standard deviation between donors exceeded 5%. A statistical classification framework was built to diagnose cytomegalovirus status from the catalog of TCR beta chain sequences. A later analysis assigned V and J genes by comparing TCR nucleotide sequences with IMGT/GENE-DB human TR gene sequences. A later analysis assigned CDR3 sequences and most-parsimonious VDJ recombination scenarios with the TCRdist pipeline. In a later analysis, each TCR beta chain was defined by its CDR3 amino acid sequence together with its V-gene family, and reads without a unique V-gene family were excluded. As a way to deal with suspected cross-contamination and a sequencing artifact, a later analysis dropped 500 to 700 nucleotide sequences that were highly shared and had low generation probability. In a later analysis, a clonal expansion index was calculated for each public chain from normalized within-repertoire ranks of inferred template counts. In a later analysis, generation probabilities were computed using a VDJ recombination model fitted to out-of-frame rearrangements, and the results were checked against IGoR. In a later analysis, TCR-TCR, TCR-HLA and TCR-CMV co-occurrence was scored with hypergeometric tests, and a repertoire-size bias correction was applied to TCR pairs. To estimate false discovery rates, a later analysis permuted the HLA or CMV assignments 20 times. In a later analysis, co-occurring TCRs were grouped with DBSCAN, and TCRdist sequence similarity was added when clustering was performed within HLA-allele-positive subsets. For co-occurrence clustering, repertoires with fewer than 30,000 or more than 120,000 public chains were excluded, along with several repertoires with anomalous nucleotide sharing. Here the immuneACCESS table is served through TCRdb, limited to in-frame sequences with V and J called. Missing clones are a known gap in these copies; in checked studies unresolved V genes cover under half, and the rest lacks a known reason. The V and J calls and clone size come from that table; D and trimming were worked out from the DNA. The table for this sample lists 100,000 to 150,000 clones; roughly a tenth of them were counted only once. 4.6% of the sample goes to the ten largest clones.

The sequencing sample was made of PBMCs. The clonotype comes from a woman aged 18-29 years in good health and CMV-seropositive.

The DNA sequence follows: TGTGCCAGCAGGGGTAGCGAGTACAATGAGCAGTTCTTC. It is translated as CASRGSEYNEQFF. This receptor chain uses TRBV27 and TRBJ2-1; the D gene is perhaps TRBD2, on 5 matching bases. From the cysteine up to the phenylalanine, the CDR3 has a length of 13 residues. Left in the record is the CDR3 DNA by itself, 39 bases read in frame from the first base. Reading the germline V gene (reference sequence) gives CDR1 MNHEY and CDR2 SMNVEV. The V and J ends are trimmed by 6 bases and 4 bases, leaving 10 bases between them.